This T cell receptor (beta chain) was found in a study of cytomegalovirus exposure and HLA in healthy donors. Primers included in the PCR were 60 Vbeta and 13 Jbeta primers. Profiled with immunoSEQ multiplex PCR; TCRdb holds only in-frame clones, not every one. The table has fewer than 140,000 clones, roughly 74% seen once. Though probably carrying unrecorded immune exposures, donors were nominally healthy at sampling. This CDR3 region has 16 residues. J lost 1 base, V lost 5 bases, and 3 bases had no gene match. Looked up from germline, CDR1 is SGHAT and CDR2 is FQNNGV. Findings and limits, study-wide: Sequencing artifact likely explains a cluster of highly shared sequence variants. There were three CMV-associated chains whose specificity for CMV antigens was confirmed in vitro. Researchers catalogued roughly 150 TCR beta chains as cytomegalovirus-associated.

Worth noting for this clone: Its antigen is not identified.

The chain has TRBV11-2 and TRBJ2-2; TRBD2 aligns across 11 bases. This clonotype was sampled from a middle-aged man in good health and CMV-seronegative. The sequenced material came from PBMCs. In nucleotides, the CDR3 is TGTGCCAGCAGCGCCGGGACTAGCGGGAACACCGGGGAGCTGTTTTTT. Translating it yields CASSAGTSGNTGELFF.